Given below is one T cell receptor beta chain in context. The antigen is not known. The method was immunoSEQ multiplex PCR; TCRdb's version includes in-frame clones alone and lacks a portion of them. This sample has about 96,000 clones, with about 92% found just once. Time point given: cycle 4 day 1 (C4D1), after 5 to 7 weeks of nivolumab. In every patient, relapse followed autologous stem cell transplantation, while exposure to brentuximab vedotin differed. Germline assignment: CDR1 SGDLS and CDR2 YYNGEE. The V gene lost 2 bases and the J gene lost 3 bases, with 13 bases spanning the gap. The CDR3 runs 15 residues. This record belongs to a study of PD-1 blockade in classical Hodgkin lymphoma. Overall study results and limits: CD4+ TCR diversity, unlike CD8+, climbed significantly by C4D1.

The material was peripheral blood mononuclear cells (PBMCs), obtained before the fourth cycle of nivolumab. The sequence was collected from a human donor with classical Hodgkin lymphoma. V gene TRBV9 combines with J gene TRBJ2-3; perhaps TRBD2 as D (6 bases). The CDR3 here is CASSVPGVGTDTQYF. In DNA form, the CDR3 reads TGTGCCAGCAGCGTGCCGGGAGTTGGTACAGATACGCAGTATTTT.